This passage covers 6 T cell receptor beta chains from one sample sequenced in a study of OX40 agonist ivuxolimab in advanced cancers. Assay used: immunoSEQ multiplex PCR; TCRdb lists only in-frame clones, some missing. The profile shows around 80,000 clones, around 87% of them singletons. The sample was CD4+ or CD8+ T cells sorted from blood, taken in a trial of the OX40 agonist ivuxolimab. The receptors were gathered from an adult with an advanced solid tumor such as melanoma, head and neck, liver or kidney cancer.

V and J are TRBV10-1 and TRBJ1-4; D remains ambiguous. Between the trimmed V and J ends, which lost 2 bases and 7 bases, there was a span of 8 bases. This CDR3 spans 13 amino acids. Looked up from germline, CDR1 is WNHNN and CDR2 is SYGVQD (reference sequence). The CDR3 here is CASSEGMAEKLFF. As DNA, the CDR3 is TGCGCCAGCAGTGAGGGAATGGCTGAAAAACTGTTTTTT.

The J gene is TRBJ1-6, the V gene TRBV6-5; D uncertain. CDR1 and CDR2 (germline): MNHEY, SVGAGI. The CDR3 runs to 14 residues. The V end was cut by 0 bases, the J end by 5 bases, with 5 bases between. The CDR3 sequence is CASSYSRHNSPLHF. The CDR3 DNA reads TGTGCCAGCAGTTACTCTAGACATAATTCACCCCTCCACTTT.

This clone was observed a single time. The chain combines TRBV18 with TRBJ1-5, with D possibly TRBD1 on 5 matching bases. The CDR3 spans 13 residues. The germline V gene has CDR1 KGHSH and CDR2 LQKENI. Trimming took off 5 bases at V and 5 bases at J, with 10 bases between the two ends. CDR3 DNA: TGTGCCAGCTCAGCGGGGGAGGATCAGCCCCAGCATTTT. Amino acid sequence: CASSAGEDQPQHF.

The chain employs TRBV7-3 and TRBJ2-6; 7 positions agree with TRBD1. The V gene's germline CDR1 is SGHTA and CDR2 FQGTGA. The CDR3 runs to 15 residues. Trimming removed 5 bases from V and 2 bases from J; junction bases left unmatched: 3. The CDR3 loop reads CASSRQGPGANVLTF. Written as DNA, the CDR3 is TGTGCCAGCAGCCGACAGGGTCCTGGGGCCAACGTCCTGACTTTC.

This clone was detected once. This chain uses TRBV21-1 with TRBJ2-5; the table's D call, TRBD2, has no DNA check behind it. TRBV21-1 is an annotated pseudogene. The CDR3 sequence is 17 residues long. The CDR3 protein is CASSKWSGGGPQETQYF. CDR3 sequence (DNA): TGTGCCAGCAGCAAATGGTCGGGGGGAGGACCCCAAGAGACCCAGTACTTC.

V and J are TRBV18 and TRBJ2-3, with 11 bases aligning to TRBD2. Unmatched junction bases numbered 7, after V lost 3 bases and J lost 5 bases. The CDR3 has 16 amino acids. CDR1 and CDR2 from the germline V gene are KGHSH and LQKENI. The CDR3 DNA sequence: TGTGCCAGCTCACCCTATAGCGGGGGGGCCGTAGATACGCAGTATTTT. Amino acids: CASSPYSGGAVDTQYF.